The 8 T cell receptor beta chains reported below all come from one sample, sequenced in a study of human T cells and chemical hapten exposure. As to time point: patch test 3, about 24 weeks after DPC sensitization. The treatment here: therapeutic diphenylcyclopropenone sensitization with weekly scalp DPC. TCRdb passed the RACE reads through MiXCR, listing each CDR3 protein once. This table holds 190,000 or so distinct CDR3 sequences, 20% to 25% found once. The material was whole blood, obtained in connection with sensitization to the hapten diphenylcyclopropenone (DPC). The receptor source for this set is a woman aged 40 to 50 with alopecia areata. Some clones in this sample may be carry-over from other donors' samples.

V usage is TRBV4-3 and J usage is TRBJ2-7; 7 nucleotides match TRBD1. Germline-derived CDR1 and CDR2 are LGHNA and YSLEER. V gave up 1 base and J gave up 1 base; unmatched junction bases: 4. CDR3 length: 15 amino acids. The CDR3 DNA follows: TGCGCCAGCAGCCAAGGGGACAGTACTTCCTACGAGCAGTACTTC. It is translated as CASSQGDSTSYEQYF.

The gene calls are TRBV20-1 and TRBJ1-5, with no clear D. Germline V gene data show CDR1 as DFQATT and CDR2 as SNEGSKA (reference sequence). V lost 4 bases to trimming and J lost 1 base, with 11 bases between them. This CDR3 contains 14 residues. CDR3 sequence (DNA): TGCAGTGCTAAATGGGGAACGAGCAATCAGCCCCAGCATTTT. Encoded protein: CSAKWGTSNQPQHF.

This clonotype has only a few counts. The chain recombines TRBV7-2 with TRBJ2-1; D is ambiguous. V dropped 5 bases and J dropped 7 bases, with 6 bases sitting between them. The CDR3 is 11 residues long. Germline-derived CDR1 and CDR2 are SGHTA and FQGNSA. The CDR3 coding sequence is TGTGCCAGCAGCCCCAAGAATGAGCAGTTCTTC. It specifies CASSPKNEQFF.

Ten or more counts support this clonotype. This rearrangement joins TRBV18 to TRBJ1-2, with D possibly matching TRBD1 (5 bases). This CDR3 contains 14 residues. V lost 4 bases to trimming and J lost 3 bases, with 12 bases between them. Germline CDR1 reads KGHSH; CDR2 reads LQKENI. CDR3: CASSRQGRDYGYTF. The CDR3 nucleotides are TGTGCCAGCTCACGGCAGGGAAGGGACTATGGCTACACCTTC. Supplemented by reference TRBV18 and TRBJ1-2, the full variable domain reads NAGVMQNPRHLVRRRGQEARLRCSPMKGHSHVYWYRQLPEEGLKFMVYLQKENIIDESGMPKERFSAEFPKEGPSILRIQQVVRGDSAAYFCASSRQGRDYGYTFGSGTRLTVV.

The chain combines TRBV7-9 with TRBJ2-2; a weak D match, TRBD2 (6 bases). This CDR3 contains 14 residues. V lost 8 bases, J lost 0 bases, and 10 bases lay in between. CDR1 is SEHNR and CDR2 is FQNEAQ in the germline V gene (reference sequence). DNA of the CDR3: TGTGCCAGCGGACGGGACTCGAACACCGGGGAGCTGTTTTTT. Protein: CASGRDSNTGELFF.

The J gene is TRBJ1-4, the V gene TRBV20-1; no definite D call. From germline, CDR1 is DFQATT and CDR2 SNEGSKA (reference sequence). CDR3 length: 13 amino acids. V dropped 3 bases and J dropped 6 bases, with 11 bases sitting between them. Written as DNA, the CDR3 is TGCAGTGCTAGTGGCAGGAACGATGAAAAACTGTTTTTT. Amino acids: CSASGRNDEKLFF.

In nucleotides, the CDR3 is TGTGCCAGCAGTTTGGAGACAGGGCTTAATTCACCCCTCCACTTT. This encodes CASSLETGLNSPLHF. The chain carries TRBV27 and TRBJ1-6; 7 bases match TRBD1. V gave up 3 bases and J gave up 6 bases; unmatched junction bases: 5. Germline V gene data show CDR1 as MNHEY and CDR2 as SMNVEV (reference sequence). This CDR3 is 15 amino acids long.

V gene TRBV29-1 combines with J gene TRBJ1-4, with TRBD1 matching over 7 bases. The CDR3 covers 12 residues. Germline values: CDR1 SQVTM, CDR2 ANQGSEA. With 7 bases clipped from V and 7 bases from J, the junction kept 6 bases outside the gene matches. The CDR3 coding sequence is TGCAGCGCAGGACAGGTGTTTGAAAAACTGTTTTTT. Its translation: CSAGQVFEKLFF.